This T cell receptor (beta chain) was documented in a study of blood T cell repertoires in COVID-19. For the study at large: COVID-19 samples from acute and convalescent phases originated in the United States, Italy and Spain.

The CDR3 consists of 12 residues. V lost 8 bases to trimming and J lost 7 bases; unmatched junction nucleotides: 6. CDR1 is SNHLY, CDR2 FYNNEI, per germline. Per the authors' pipeline: Estimation of nucleated cell counts was performed using reference gene primer amplification. The method was immunoSEQ multiplex PCR; TCRdb's version includes in-frame clones alone and lacks a portion of them. V and J calls and clone size are those listed in that table; D and trimming were worked out from the DNA. The table includes around 100,000 clones, approximately 80% detected once. The origin of this receptor is a woman aged 70 to 79 with acute or convalescent COVID-19. The chain is built from TRBV2 and TRBJ2-3, with 7 nucleotides matching TRBD2. The specimen was peripheral blood. CDR3 sequence (DNA): TGTGCCAGCGAACTAGCGCCGAATACGCAGTATTTT. It encodes CASELAPNTQYF.